This TCR beta chain came from a study of cytomegalovirus exposure and HLA in healthy donors. The PCR ran on 60 Vbeta and 13 Jbeta primers. Sequencing was performed with immunoSEQ multiplex PCR; in TCRdb, only in-frame clones are kept and a portion is missing. Of about 190,000 clones detected, around four fifths appear once; the ten largest clones hold less than 0.85%. The length of the CDR3 is 13 residues. Of note for this clone: The antigen remains unidentified.

Broader study findings: TRBV6-2, TRBV6-3 and some other V segments were excluded as indistinguishable. The authors later found HLA-associated TCR beta chains more clonally expanded than equally common others.

This sequence was found in a woman between 18 and 29 years old in good health and CMV-seronegative. The chain recombines TRBV21-1 with TRBJ1-5. TRBV21-1 is shown as a pseudogene. Input material: PBMCs. The CDR3 sequence is CASRRQGLRPQHF. The CDR3 nucleotides are TGTGCCAGCAGACGGCAGGGACTACGGCCCCAGCATTTT.